One sample yielded the 8 T cell receptor beta chains listed below, sequenced in a study of Ad26.COV2.S vaccination and SARS-CoV-2 variants. Sequencing used immunoSEQ multiplex PCR; TCRdb keeps in-frame clones, though not all of them. The sample has roughly 100,000 clones, over 70% seen once. Source: peripheral blood, taken after recovery from COVID-19. The receptors come from a human donor who had recovered from COVID-19.

The chain employs TRBV15 and TRBJ2-5, with TRBD2 matching 7 bases. The junction had 4 bases not matched to a gene; V was cut back by 0 bases and J by 3 bases. CDR3 length equals 15 residues. Germline CDR1 LNHNV, CDR2 YYDKDF (reference sequence). The CDR3 here is CATSRDRTREETQYF. CDR3 sequence (DNA): TGTGCCACCAGCAGAGATAGGACTAGAGAAGAGACCCAGTACTTC.

This chain joins TRBV5-4 and TRBJ2-1, with TRBD2 identical over 8 bases. The CDR3 is made up of 17 amino acids. Germline V lookup: CDR1 SGHNT, CDR2 YYREEE (reference sequence). J was trimmed by 5 bases and V by 4 bases; bases with no gene match: 14. This CDR3 is CASSPWLVAGINNEQFF. CDR3 sequence (DNA): TGTGCCAGCAGCCCCTGGTTGGTAGCGGGGATCAACAATGAGCAGTTCTTC.

V and J are TRBV20-1 and TRBJ1-2, with D unresolved. From germline, CDR1 is DFQATT and CDR2 SNEGSKA (reference sequence). The CDR3 contains 11 residues. The V and J ends lost 6 bases and 3 bases respectively, with 8 bases between them. The CDR3 region is CSARPDYGYTF. The CDR3 DNA is TGCAGTGCCAGACCAGACTATGGCTACACCTTC.

V usage is TRBV28 and J usage is TRBJ1-2, with D hard to call. Germline values: CDR1 MDHEN, CDR2 SYDVKM. The V gene lost 2 bases and the J gene lost 8 bases, with 9 bases spanning the gap. The CDR3 has 12 amino acids. As DNA, the CDR3 is TGTGCCAGCAGTTTAAATACAAGAGGCTACACCTTC. Translation: CASSLNTRGYTF.

V is TRBV6-5 and J is TRBJ1-1; D call uncertain. The CDR3 extends over 12 amino acids. Per germline, CDR1 MNHEY and CDR2 SVGAGI. Deletions cut 7 bases from V and 2 bases from J, with 8 bases between. In DNA form, the CDR3 reads TGTGCCAGCACGGGAGACAACACTGAAGCTTTCTTT. The encoded protein is CASTGDNTEAFF.

The rearrangement uses TRBV5-1 and TRBJ1-2; tentative D call: TRBD1 (5 bases). The CDR3 extends over 14 amino acids. Trimming removed 2 bases from V and 1 base from J, with 9 bases in between. CDR1 is SGHRS, CDR2 YFSETQ, per germline. The CDR3 DNA reads as TGCGCCAGCAGCTTTGGGACCGGTAACTATGGCTACACCTTC. This sequence encodes CASSFGTGNYGYTF.

The chain links TRBV10-2 to TRBJ1-2; TRBD1 aligns across 10 bases. CDR3 length: 15 amino acids. V shed 5 bases and J 2 bases; nucleotides not matched to a gene: 5. CDR1 and CDR2 (germline): WSHSY, SAAADI. In nucleotides, the CDR3 is TGCGCCAGCAGTCCCGGACAGGGGGAGAACTATGGCTACACCTTC. Translation gives CASSPGQGENYGYTF.

The gene calls are TRBV5-6 and TRBJ2-3; the match to TRBD1 covers 9 bases. The junction had 11 bases not matched to a gene; V was cut back by 5 bases and J by 4 bases. CDR3 length: 16 residues. Germline V gene sequence: CDR1 SGHDT, CDR2 YYEEEE. This CDR3 is CASSKTPGQGSDTQYF. CDR3 DNA sequence: TGTGCCAGCAGTAAAACTCCGGGACAGGGATCAGATACGCAGTATTTT.